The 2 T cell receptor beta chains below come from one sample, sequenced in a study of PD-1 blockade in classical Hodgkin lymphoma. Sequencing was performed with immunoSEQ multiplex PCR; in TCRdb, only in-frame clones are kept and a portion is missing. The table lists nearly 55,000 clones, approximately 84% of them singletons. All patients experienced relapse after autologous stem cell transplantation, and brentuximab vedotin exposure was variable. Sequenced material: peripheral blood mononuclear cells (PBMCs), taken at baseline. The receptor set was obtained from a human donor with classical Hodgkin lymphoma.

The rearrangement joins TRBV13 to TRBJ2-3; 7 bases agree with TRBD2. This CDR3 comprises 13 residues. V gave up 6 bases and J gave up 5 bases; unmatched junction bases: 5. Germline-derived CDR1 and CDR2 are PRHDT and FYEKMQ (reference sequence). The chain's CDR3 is CASSPREVDTQYF. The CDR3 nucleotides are TGTGCCAGCAGTCCCCGGGAGGTAGATACGCAGTATTTT.

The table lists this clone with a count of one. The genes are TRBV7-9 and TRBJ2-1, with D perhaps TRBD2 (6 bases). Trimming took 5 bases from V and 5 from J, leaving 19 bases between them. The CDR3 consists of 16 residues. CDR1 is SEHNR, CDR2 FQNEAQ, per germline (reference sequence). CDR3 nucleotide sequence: TGTGCCAGCAGCCCAAAGTTGGGGGGTCGGAACAATGAGCAGTTCTTC. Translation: CASSPKLGGRNNEQFF.